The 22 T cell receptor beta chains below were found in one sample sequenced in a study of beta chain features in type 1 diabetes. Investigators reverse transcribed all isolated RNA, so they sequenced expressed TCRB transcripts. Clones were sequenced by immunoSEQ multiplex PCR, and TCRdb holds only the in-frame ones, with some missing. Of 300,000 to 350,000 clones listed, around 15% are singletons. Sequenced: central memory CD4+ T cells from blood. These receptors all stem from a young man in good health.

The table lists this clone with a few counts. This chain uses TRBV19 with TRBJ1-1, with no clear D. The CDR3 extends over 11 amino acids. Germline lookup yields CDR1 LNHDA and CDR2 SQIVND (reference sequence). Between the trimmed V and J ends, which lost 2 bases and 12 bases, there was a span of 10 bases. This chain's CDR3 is CASSIRGKTFF. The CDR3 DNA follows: TGTGCCAGTAGTATACGAGGGAAAACTTTCTTT. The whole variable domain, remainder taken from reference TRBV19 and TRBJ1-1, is DGGITQSPKYLFRKEGQNVTLSCEQNLNHDAMYWYRQDPGQGLRLIYYSQIVNDFQKGDIAEGYSVSREKKESFPLTVTSAQKNPTAFYLCASSIRGKTFFGQGTRLTVV.

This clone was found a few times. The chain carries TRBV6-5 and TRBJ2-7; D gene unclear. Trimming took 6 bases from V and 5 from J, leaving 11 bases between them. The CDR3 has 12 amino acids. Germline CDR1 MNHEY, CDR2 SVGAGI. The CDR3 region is CASSYGSHEQYF. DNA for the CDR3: TGTGCCAGCAGCTACGGTTCACACGAGCAGTACTTC.

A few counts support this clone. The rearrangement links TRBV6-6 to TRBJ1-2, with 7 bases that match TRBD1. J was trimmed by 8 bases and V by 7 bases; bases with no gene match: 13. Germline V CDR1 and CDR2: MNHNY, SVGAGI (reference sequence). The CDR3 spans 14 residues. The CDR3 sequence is CASNPQGRAAGYTF. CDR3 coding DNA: TGTGCCAGCAATCCACAGGGGCGAGCAGCCGGCTACACCTTC.

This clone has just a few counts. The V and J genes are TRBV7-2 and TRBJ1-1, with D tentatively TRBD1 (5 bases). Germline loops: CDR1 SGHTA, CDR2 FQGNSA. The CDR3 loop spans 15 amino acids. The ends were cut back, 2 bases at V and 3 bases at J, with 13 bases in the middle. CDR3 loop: CASSLQMGRDTEAFF. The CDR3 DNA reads TGTGCCAGCAGCTTACAAATGGGACGTGACACTGAAGCTTTCTTT. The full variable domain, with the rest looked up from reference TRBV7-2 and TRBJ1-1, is GAGVSQSPSNKVTEKGKDVELRCDPISGHTALYWYRQSLGQGLEFLIYFQGNSAPDKSGLPSDRFSAERTGGSVSTLTIQRTQQEDSAVYLCASSLQMGRDTEAFFGQGTRLTVV.

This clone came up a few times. CDR3 nucleotides: TGTGCCAGCAGCTTAGGACAGGGGATGGGTGAAGCTTTCTTT. Encoded protein: CASSLGQGMGEAFF. V usage is TRBV7-2 and J usage is TRBJ1-1; 8 bases align to TRBD1. This CDR3 contains 14 residues. The junction had 5 bases not matched to a gene; V was cut back by 1 base and J by 7 bases. Germline lookup yields CDR1 SGHTA and CDR2 FQGNSA.

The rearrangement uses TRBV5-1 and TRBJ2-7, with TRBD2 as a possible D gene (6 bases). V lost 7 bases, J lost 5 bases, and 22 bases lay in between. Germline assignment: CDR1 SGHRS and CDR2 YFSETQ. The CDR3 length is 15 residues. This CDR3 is CASFKEGRGWDEQYV. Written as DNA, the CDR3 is TGCGCCAGCTTTAAGGAGGGACGGGGCTGGGACGAGCAGTACGTC.

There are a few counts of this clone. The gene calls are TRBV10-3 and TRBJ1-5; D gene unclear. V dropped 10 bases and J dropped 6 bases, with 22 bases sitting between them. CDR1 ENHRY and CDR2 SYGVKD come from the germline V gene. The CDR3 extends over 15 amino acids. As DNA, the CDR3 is TGTGCCAGCAGCCCGACCGCTAATGGTGGTCAGCCCCAGCATTTT. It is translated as CASSPTANGGQPQHF.

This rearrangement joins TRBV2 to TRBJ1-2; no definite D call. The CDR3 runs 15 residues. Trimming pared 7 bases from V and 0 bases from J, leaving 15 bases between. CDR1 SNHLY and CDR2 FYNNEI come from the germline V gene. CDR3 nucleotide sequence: TGTGCCAGCACTAAGATTCCCATAGCTAACTATGGCTACACCTTC. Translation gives CASTKIPIANYGYTF.

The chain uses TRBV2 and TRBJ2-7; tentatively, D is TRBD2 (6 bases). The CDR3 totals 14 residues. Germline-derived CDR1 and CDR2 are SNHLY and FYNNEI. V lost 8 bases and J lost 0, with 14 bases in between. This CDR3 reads CASGPGGYSYEQYV. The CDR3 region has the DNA TGTGCCAGCGGCCCCGGGGGATACTCCTACGAGCAGTACGTC.

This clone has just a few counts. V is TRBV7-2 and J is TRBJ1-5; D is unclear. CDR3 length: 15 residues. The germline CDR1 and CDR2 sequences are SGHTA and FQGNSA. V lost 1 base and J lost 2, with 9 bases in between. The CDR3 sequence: CASSLVSNGNQPQHF. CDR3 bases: TGTGCCAGCAGCTTAGTTTCGAACGGCAATCAGCCCCAGCATTTT.

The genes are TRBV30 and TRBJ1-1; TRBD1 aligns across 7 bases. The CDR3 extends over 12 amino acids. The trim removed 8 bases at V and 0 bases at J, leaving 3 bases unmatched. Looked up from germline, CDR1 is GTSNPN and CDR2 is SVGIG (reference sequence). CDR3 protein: CAAQGLNTEAFF. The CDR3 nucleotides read TGTGCCGCACAGGGGTTGAACACTGAAGCTTTCTTT.

CDR3 region: CASSSRQGAMGTEAFF. In nucleotides, the CDR3 is TGTGCCAGCAGCTCCCGACAGGGGGCGATGGGGACTGAAGCTTTCTTT. The chain couples TRBV5-6 to TRBJ1-1, with TRBD1 matching 10 bases. With V trimmed by 3 bases and J by 5 bases, 10 bases remained unmatched. Looked up from germline, CDR1 is SGHDT and CDR2 is YYEEEE. This CDR3 is built from 16 residues.

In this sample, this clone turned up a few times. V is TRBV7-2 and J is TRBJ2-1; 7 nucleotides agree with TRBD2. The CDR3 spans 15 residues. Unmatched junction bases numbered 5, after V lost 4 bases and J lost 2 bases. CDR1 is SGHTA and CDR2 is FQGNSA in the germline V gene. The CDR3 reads CASSSSGITYNEQFF. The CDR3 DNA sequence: TGTGCCAGCAGCTCAAGCGGGATCACCTACAATGAGCAGTTCTTC.

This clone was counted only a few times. CDR3 DNA sequence: TGTGCCAGCTCACCCCCTTCGGCCTCCTACAATGAGCAGTTCTTC. Amino acid sequence: CASSPPSASYNEQFF. This sequence joins TRBV18 and TRBJ2-1; D is ambiguous. CDR3 size: 15 residues. Between the trimmed V and J ends, which lost 3 bases and 0 bases, there was a span of 9 bases. The germline V gene has CDR1 KGHSH and CDR2 LQKENI.

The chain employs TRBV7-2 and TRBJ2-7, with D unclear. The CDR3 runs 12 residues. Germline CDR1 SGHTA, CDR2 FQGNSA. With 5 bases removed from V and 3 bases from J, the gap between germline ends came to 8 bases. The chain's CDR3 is CASSPSNYEQYF. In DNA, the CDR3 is TGTGCCAGCAGCCCTAGTAACTACGAGCAGTACTTC.

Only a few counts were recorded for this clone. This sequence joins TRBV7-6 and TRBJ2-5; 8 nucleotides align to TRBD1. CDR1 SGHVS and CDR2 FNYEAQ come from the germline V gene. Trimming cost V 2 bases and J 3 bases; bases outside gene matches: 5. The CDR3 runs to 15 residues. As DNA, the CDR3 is TGTGCCAGCAGCTTAATGACAGGGGTGGAAGAGACCCAGTACTTC. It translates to CASSLMTGVEETQYF.

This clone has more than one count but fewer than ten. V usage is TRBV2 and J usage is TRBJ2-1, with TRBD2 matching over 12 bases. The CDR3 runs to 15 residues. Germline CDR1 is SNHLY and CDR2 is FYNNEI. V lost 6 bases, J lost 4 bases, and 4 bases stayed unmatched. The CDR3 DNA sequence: TGTGCCAGCAGCAGGACTAGCGGGGTTTACAATGAGCAGTTCTTC. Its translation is CASSRTSGVYNEQFF.

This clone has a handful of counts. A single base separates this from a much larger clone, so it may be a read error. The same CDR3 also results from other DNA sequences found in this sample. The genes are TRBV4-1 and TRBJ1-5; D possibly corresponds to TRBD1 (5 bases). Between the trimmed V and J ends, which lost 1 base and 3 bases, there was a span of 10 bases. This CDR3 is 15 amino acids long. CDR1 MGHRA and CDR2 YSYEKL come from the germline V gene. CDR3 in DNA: TGCGCCAGCAGCCAAGGGACGGGGCTCAATCAGCCCCAGCATTTT. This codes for CASSQGTGLNQPQHF.

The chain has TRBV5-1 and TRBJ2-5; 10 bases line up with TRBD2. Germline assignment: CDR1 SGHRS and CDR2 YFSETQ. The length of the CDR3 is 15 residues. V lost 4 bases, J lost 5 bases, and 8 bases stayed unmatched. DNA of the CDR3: TGCGCCAGCAGCCCGGGACTAGCGCCCAGGGAGACCCAGTACTTC. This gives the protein CASSPGLAPRETQYF.

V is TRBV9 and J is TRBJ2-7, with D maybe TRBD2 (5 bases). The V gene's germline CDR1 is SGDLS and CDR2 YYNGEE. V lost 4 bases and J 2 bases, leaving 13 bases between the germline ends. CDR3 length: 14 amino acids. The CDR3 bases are TGTGCCAGCAGCCGCGACGGACTGGCCTACGAGCAGTACTTC. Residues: CASSRDGLAYEQYF.

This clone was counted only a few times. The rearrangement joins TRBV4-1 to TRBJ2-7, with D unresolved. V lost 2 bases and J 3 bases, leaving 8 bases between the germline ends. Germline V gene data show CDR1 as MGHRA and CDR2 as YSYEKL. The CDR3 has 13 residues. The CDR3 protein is CASSQKVGYEQYF. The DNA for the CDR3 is TGCGCCAGCAGCCAAAAAGTGGGCTACGAGCAGTACTTC.

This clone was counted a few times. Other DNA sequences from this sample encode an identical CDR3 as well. CDR3 bases: TGTGCCAGCAGCTTAGATCGGGGTAATGAAAAACTGTTTTTT. It encodes CASSLDRGNEKLFF. The V and J genes are TRBV7-7 and TRBJ1-4; D uncertain. Germline-derived CDR1 and CDR2 are SSHAT and FNYEAQ (reference sequence). Trimming left V 1 base short and J 4 bases short, with 7 bases between. This CDR3 contains 14 residues.